The 20 T cell receptor beta chains presented below share a single source sample, sequenced in a study of immune evolution from preneoplasia to lung adenocarcinoma. The data were produced by immunoSEQ multiplex PCR, yet TCRdb's version contains in-frame clones alone and is incomplete. The data show some 6,100 clones, with roughly 80% seen just once and roughly 6% held by the top ten. Sequenced input: FFPE adjacent normal lung tissue. The receptors stem from a donor at least 70 years old with lung adenocarcinoma.

The chain combines TRBV7-3 with TRBJ1-1; possible D gene TRBD1, 5 bases. The CDR3 runs 15 residues. V lost 2 bases, J lost 6 bases, and 16 bases lay in between. CDR1 and CDR2 (germline): SGHTA, FQGTGA. CDR3 in DNA: TGTGCCAGCAGCTTATCTCCAGGGATGTTCTCTGAAGCTTTCTTT. Translated, it gives CASSLSPGMFSEAFF. The whole variable domain, filled in from reference TRBV7-3 and TRBJ1-1, reads GAGVSQTPSNKVTEKGKYVELRCDPISGHTALYWYRQSLGQGPEFLIYFQGTGAADDSGLPNDRFFAVRPEGSVSTLKIQRTERGDSAVYLCASSLSPGMFSEAFFGQGTRLTVV.

J is TRBJ2-2 and V is TRBV7-3; TRBD1 is a possible D gene (6 bases). The germline CDR1 and CDR2 sequences are SGHTA and FQGTGA. The CDR3 runs to 14 residues. Trimming pared 5 bases from V and 7 bases from J, leaving 14 bases between. The CDR3 DNA is TGTGCCAGCAGCCCGCGGACAGTCGGCGGGGAGCTGTTTTTT. As protein: CASSPRTVGGELFF.

The chain uses TRBV5-1 and TRBJ2-3; D remains ambiguous. Germline V gene data show CDR1 as SGHRS and CDR2 as YFSETQ. The CDR3 has 15 residues. Between the trimmed V and J ends, which lost 2 bases and 2 bases, there was a span of 12 bases. This CDR3 reads CASSFTGRVTDTQYF. The CDR3 nucleotides read TGCGCCAGCAGCTTTACCGGCCGGGTCACAGATACGCAGTATTTT.

About this clone: At the DNA level, this CDR3 is encoded by other sequences in the same sample as well. This chain connects TRBV18 to TRBJ2-5; 7 bases align to TRBD2. The CDR3 sequence is 15 residues long. The germline V gene has CDR1 KGHSH and CDR2 LQKENI. Trimming removed 2 bases from V and 5 bases from J; junction bases left unmatched: 8. CDR3 region: CASSPSSGPRETQYF. CDR3 in DNA: TGTGCCAGCTCACCATCTAGCGGACCCCGGGAGACCCAGTACTTC.

V is TRBV5-1 and J is TRBJ1-1, with TRBD1 identical over 8 bases. The V and J ends lost 3 bases and 7 bases, in that order; junction bases with no gene match: 5. Germline CDR1 SGHRS, CDR2 YFSETQ. The CDR3 sequence is 13 residues long. CDR3 sequence reads: CASSSDRGGEAFF. CDR3 DNA: TGCGCCAGCAGCTCCGACAGGGGTGGTGAAGCTTTCTTT.

The V gene is TRBV5-1, the J gene TRBJ2-5; D tentatively fits TRBD1 or TRBD2 (6 bases each). The CDR3 is 16 residues long. The V end lost 3 bases, the J end lost 5 bases, and 20 bases lay between the germline ends. Germline V gene lookup returns CDR1 SGHRS and CDR2 YFSETQ. The CDR3 DNA follows: TGCGCCAGCAGCTGGGGGCCCGGAGGGGGTGGTGAGACCCAGTACTTC. Translating it yields CASSWGPGGGGETQYF.

The chain couples TRBV5-6 to TRBJ2-1; 8 bases align to TRBD2. Germline lookup yields CDR1 SGHDT and CDR2 YYEEEE. With 7 bases clipped from V and 4 bases from J, the junction kept 10 bases outside the gene matches. There are 15 residues in the CDR3. CDR3 coding DNA: TGTGCCAGCGTCCGTATAGCGGGATTATACAATGAGCAGTTCTTC. It specifies CASVRIAGLYNEQFF.

This rearrangement joins TRBV6-4 to TRBJ1-4; D gene uncertain. The CDR3 has 13 amino acids. The ends were cut back, 2 bases at V and 1 base at J, with 2 bases in the middle. Germline CDR1 MRHNA, CDR2 SNTAGT. CDR3: CASSDGTNEKLFF. The CDR3 region has the DNA TGTGCCAGCAGTGACGGAACTAATGAAAAACTGTTTTTT.

The V and J genes are TRBV6-5 and TRBJ1-1; D not certain. The V gene lost 0 bases and the J gene lost 3 bases, with 14 bases spanning the gap. The CDR3 totals 16 residues. Germline V gene sequence: CDR1 MNHEY, CDR2 SVGAGI. The CDR3 loop reads CASSYSWGSGDTEAFF. The CDR3, as DNA: TGTGCCAGCAGTTACTCTTGGGGAAGTGGGGACACTGAAGCTTTCTTT.

The gene calls are TRBV4-1 and TRBJ1-2; the D gene is possibly TRBD1 (5 bases). Germline lookup yields CDR1 MGHRA and CDR2 YSYEKL. The CDR3 runs to 15 residues. Trimming removed 0 bases at V and 0 bases at J, with 8 bases between. The CDR3 here is CASSQEYRTNYGYTF. Here the CDR3 DNA reads TGCGCCAGCAGCCAAGAGTACAGGACTAACTATGGCTACACCTTC.

This chain links TRBV7-9 with TRBJ2-4, with 7 bases aligning to TRBD2. The V and J ends lost 5 bases and 8 bases, in that order; junction bases with no gene match: 6. The CDR3 consists of 13 residues. Germline CDR1 SEHNR, CDR2 FQNEAQ (reference sequence). CDR3 nucleotides: TGTGCCAGCAGCCCGAGCGGGACGGACATTCAGTACTTC. Translating gives CASSPSGTDIQYF.

The chain combines TRBV29-1 with TRBJ2-7, with D perhaps matching TRBD2 (5 bases). Germline CDR1 reads SQVTM; CDR2 reads ANQGSEA. The germline V and J ends were trimmed by 5 bases and 7 bases, with 18 bases remaining between them. The CDR3 spans 13 residues. The CDR3 coding sequence is TGCAGCGTTCGCAGGAGCGGAACCGCGGAGCAGTACTTC. Its translation is CSVRRSGTAEQYF.

V is TRBV11-1 and J is TRBJ2-1; D possibly corresponds to TRBD2 (6 bases). V was cut by 4 bases and J by 10 bases, with 14 bases left in between. The CDR3 is 13 residues long. Germline-derived CDR1 and CDR2 are SGHAT and FQDESV (reference sequence). The CDR3 protein is CASSSPGEEEQFF. The CDR3 coding sequence is TGTGCCAGCAGCTCTCCGGGGGAGGAGGAGCAGTTCTTC.

This chain links TRBV11-3 with TRBJ1-2, with 7 bases that match TRBD1. Trimming took 3 bases from V and 4 from J; bases not matched to a gene: 8. CDR1 and CDR2 from the germline V gene are SGHNT and YENEEA. This CDR3 has 15 amino acids. In nucleotides, the CDR3 is TGTGCCAGCAGCTTCGCAGGGGGGCCTTGCTATGGCTACACCTTC. Protein product: CASSFAGGPCYGYTF. Variable domain in full (rest from reference TRBV11-3 and TRBJ1-2): EAGVVQSPRYKIIEKKQPVAFWCNPISGHNTLYWYLQNLGQGPELLIRYENEEAVDDSQLPKDRFSAERLKGVDSTLKIQPAELGDSAVYLCASSFAGGPCYGYTFGSGTRLTVV.

This clone is judged medium-sized. This chain connects TRBV15 to TRBJ2-7, with 8 bases that match TRBD2. Germline CDR1 and CDR2: LNHNV and YYDKDF (reference sequence). This CDR3 spans 14 amino acids. The junction had 1 base not matched to a gene; V was cut back by 1 base and J by 2 bases. In DNA form, the CDR3 reads TGTGCCACCAGCAGAGCGGGAGGGACCTACGAGCAGTACTTC. It is translated as CATSRAGGTYEQYF.

The genes are TRBV18 and TRBJ1-4; D not resolved. The ends were cut back, 3 bases at V and 6 bases at J, with 8 bases in the middle. Germline V gives CDR1 KGHSH, CDR2 LQKENI. This CDR3 is 13 amino acids long. DNA of the CDR3: TGTGCCAGCTCACCGGCGCGGGATGAAAAACTGTTTTTT. Amino acid sequence: CASSPARDEKLFF.

The chain uses TRBV7-2 and TRBJ2-1; D gene uncertain. V lost 1 base, J lost 7 bases, and 11 bases lay in between. The CDR3 spans 14 residues. The germline V gene encodes CDR1 SGHTA and CDR2 FQGNSA. The CDR3 here is CASSLGLAANEQFF. The CDR3 coding sequence is TGTGCCAGCAGCTTAGGTCTGGCGGCTAATGAGCAGTTCTTC. The entire variable domain, with the rest obtained from reference TRBV7-2 and TRBJ2-1, is as follows: GAGVSQSPSNKVTEKGKDVELRCDPISGHTALYWYRQSLGQGLEFLIYFQGNSAPDKSGLPSDRFSAERTGGSVSTLTIQRTQQEDSAVYLCASSLGLAANEQFFGPGTRLTVL.

The chain employs TRBV5-1 and TRBJ1-2; D is possibly TRBD1 (5 bases). CDR3 length: 12 residues. V lost 3 bases and J 4 bases, leaving 7 bases between the germline ends. Per germline, CDR1 SGHRS and CDR2 YFSETQ. The CDR3: CASSYTGYGYTF. The CDR3 DNA reads TGCGCCAGCAGCTATACAGGCTATGGCTACACCTTC.

The chain is built from TRBV6-1 and TRBJ2-1; possibly TRBD1 for D (6 bases). Trimming cost V 0 bases and J 9 bases, with 21 bases left between them. CDR3 length equals 17 residues. Germline V CDR1 and CDR2: MNHNS, SASEGT. The CDR3: CASSEAGKGQGLGEQFF. The CDR3 coding sequence is TGTGCCAGCAGTGAAGCGGGGAAGGGTCAGGGGCTCGGTGAGCAGTTCTTC.

J is TRBJ1-5 and V is TRBV7-9; 7 bases fit TRBD1. J was trimmed by 3 bases and V by 5 bases; bases with no gene match: 7. The CDR3 runs to 15 residues. Germline loops: CDR1 SEHNR, CDR2 FQNEAQ (reference sequence). CDR3 sequence (DNA): TGTGCCAGCAGCCAAGAGGGGACAGTCAATCAGCCCCAGCATTTT. Encoded protein: CASSQEGTVNQPQHF.